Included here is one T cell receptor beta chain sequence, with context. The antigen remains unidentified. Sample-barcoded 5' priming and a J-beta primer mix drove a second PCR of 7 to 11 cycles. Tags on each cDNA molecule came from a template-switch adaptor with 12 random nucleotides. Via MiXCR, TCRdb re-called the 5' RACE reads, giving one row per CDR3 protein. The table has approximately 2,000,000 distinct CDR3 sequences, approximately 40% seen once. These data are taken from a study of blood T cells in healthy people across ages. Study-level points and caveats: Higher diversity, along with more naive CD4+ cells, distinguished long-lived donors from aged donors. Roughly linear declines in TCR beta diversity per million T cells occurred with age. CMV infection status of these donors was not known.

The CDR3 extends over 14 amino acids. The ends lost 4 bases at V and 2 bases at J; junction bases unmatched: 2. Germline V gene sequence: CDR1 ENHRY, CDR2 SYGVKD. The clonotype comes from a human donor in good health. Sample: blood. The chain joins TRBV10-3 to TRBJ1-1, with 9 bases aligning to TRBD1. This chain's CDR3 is CAISGDRANTEAFF. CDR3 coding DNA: TGTGCCATCAGTGGGGACAGGGCTAACACTGAAGCTTTCTTT.